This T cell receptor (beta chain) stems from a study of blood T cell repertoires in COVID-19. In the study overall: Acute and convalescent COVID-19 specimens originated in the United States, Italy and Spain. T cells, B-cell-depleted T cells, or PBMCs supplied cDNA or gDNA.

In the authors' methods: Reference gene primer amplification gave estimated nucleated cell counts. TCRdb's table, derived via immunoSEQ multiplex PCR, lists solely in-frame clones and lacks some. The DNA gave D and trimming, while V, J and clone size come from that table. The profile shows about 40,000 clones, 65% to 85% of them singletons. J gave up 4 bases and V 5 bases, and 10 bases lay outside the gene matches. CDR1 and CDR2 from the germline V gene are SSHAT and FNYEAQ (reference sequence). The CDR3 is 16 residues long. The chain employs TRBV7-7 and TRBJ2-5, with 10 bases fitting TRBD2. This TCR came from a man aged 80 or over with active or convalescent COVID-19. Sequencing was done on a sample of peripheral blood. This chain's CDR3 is CASSPGSSGGLETQYF. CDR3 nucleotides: TGTGCCAGCAGCCCTGGGTCTAGCGGGGGTTTAGAGACCCAGTACTTC.